The 16 T cell receptor beta chains in this list originate from one sample, sequenced in a study of T-cell memory formation after mild COVID-19. From the 5' RACE reads, TCRdb called clonotypes with MiXCR, one entry per CDR3 protein. This sample has under 150,000 distinct CDR3 sequences, with about 20% found just once. Material for sequencing was PBMCs or a T cell subset sorted from them (not recorded which). These receptors were collected from a man younger than 35 who had mild COVID-19 (a few samples of this study predate the infection). Cell type and time point are not known.

The sample holds a few counts of this clonotype. The CDR3 here is CASSGRLAGPGGYV. CDR3 coding DNA: TGTGCCAGCAGTGGAAGACTAGCGGGCCCGGGGGGGTACGTC. The J gene is TRBJ2-7, the V gene TRBV28, with 10 bases identical to TRBD2. V dropped 5 bases and J dropped 12; count of bases not matched to a gene: 13. The CDR3 extends over 14 amino acids. Germline V lookup: CDR1 MDHEN, CDR2 SYDVKM.

This clonotype was observed a few times. The chain joins TRBV7-9 to TRBJ2-5, with 7 bases matching TRBD1. J was trimmed by 3 bases and V by 4 bases; bases with no gene match: 2. Germline loops: CDR1 SEHNR, CDR2 FQNEAQ (reference sequence). This CDR3 contains 13 residues. This CDR3 reads CASSSGTEETQYF. The CDR3 DNA sequence: TGTGCCAGCAGCTCCGGGACAGAAGAGACCCAGTACTTC. Full variable domain (remainder filled in from reference TRBV7-9 and TRBJ2-5): DTGVSQNPRHKITKRGQNVTFRCDPISEHNRLYWYRQTLGQGPEFLTYFQNEAQLEKSRLLSDRFSAERPKGSFSTLEIQRTEQGDSAMYLCASSSGTEETQYFGPGTRLLVL.

This clonotype was seen a few times. V usage is TRBV6-5 and J usage is TRBJ2-7; tentatively, D is TRBD1 or TRBD2 (5 bases each). The CDR3 is 17 residues long. The V end was cut by 0 bases, the J end by 3 bases, with 18 bases between. CDR1 and CDR2 (germline): MNHEY, SVGAGI. CDR3 region: CASSYSRDLRKGYEQYF. CDR3 nucleotides: TGTGCCAGCAGTTACTCACGGGACCTCCGTAAGGGCTACGAGCAGTACTTC.

This chain uses TRBV7-3 with TRBJ1-1, with a tentative D call TRBD1 (5 bases). From germline, CDR1 is SGHTA and CDR2 FQGTGA. There are 14 residues in the CDR3. Deletions cut 3 bases from V and 0 bases from J, with 8 bases between. The CDR3 sequence: CASSLGEMNTEAFF. CDR3 in DNA: TGTGCCAGCAGCTTGGGGGAGATGAACACTGAAGCTTTCTTT.

This clonotype was found a few times. The rearrangement joins TRBV6-5 to TRBJ2-5, with D perhaps TRBD1 or TRBD2 (6 bases each). The V end lost 6 bases, the J end lost 3 bases, and 17 bases lay between the germline ends. The V gene's germline CDR1 is MNHEY and CDR2 SVGAGI. The CDR3 is 15 amino acids. CDR3 in amino acids: CASRYLGGPKETQYF. CDR3 coding DNA: TGTGCCAGCAGATACCTCGGGGGCCCGAAAGAGACCCAGTACTTC.

The V call is TRBV12-3 or TRBV12-4, the J call TRBJ2-3; a possible D gene is TRBD2 (7 bases). CDR3 size: 15 residues. The V end was cut by 4 bases, the J end by 1 base, with 12 bases between. CDR3 DNA: TGTGCCAGCAGTTGGGGGAGGGGGGGCACAGATACGCAGTATTTT. Its translation is CASSWGRGGTDTQYF.

This clonotype was detected a few times. The J gene is TRBJ2-2, the V gene TRBV7-2, with D hard to call. CDR1 is SGHTA, CDR2 FQGNSA, per germline. Between the trimmed V and J ends, which lost 5 bases and 4 bases, there was a span of 14 bases. The CDR3 loop spans 15 amino acids. The CDR3 loop is CASSLLVVGTGELFF. As DNA, the CDR3 is TGTGCCAGCAGCCTGCTCGTGGTGGGCACCGGGGAGCTGTTTTTT.

J is TRBJ1-1 and V is TRBV9, with no clear D. This CDR3 has 14 residues. From germline, CDR1 is SGDLS and CDR2 YYNGEE. V shed 4 bases and J shed 5 bases, with 15 bases lying between them. The DNA for the CDR3 is TGTGCCAGCAGCCTGGGCCCTGAACGTACTGAAGCTTTCTTT. It is translated as CASSLGPERTEAFF.

This clonotype was found a few times. This may be a read error, as it is one base from a much larger clone. The chain uses TRBV6-6 and TRBJ1-1, with D unclear. V was trimmed by 6 bases and J by 4 bases, leaving 6 bases between them. The CDR3 consists of 11 residues. Germline V CDR1 and CDR2: MNHNY, SVGAGI (reference sequence). Here the CDR3 DNA reads TGTGCCAGCAGCTCCGGCACTGAAGCTTTCTTT. Translated: CASSSGTEAFF.

This clonotype was recorded a few times. V is TRBV4-1 and J is TRBJ1-1, with D tentatively TRBD1 (5 bases). CDR3 length equals 17 residues. The germline V and J ends were trimmed by 0 bases and 0 bases, with 14 bases remaining between them. The germline gives CDR1 MGHRA, CDR2 YSYEKL. The CDR3 DNA is TGCGCCAGCAGCCAAGAGGGGGTGAGGGCTCTGAACACTGAAGCTTTCTTT. Its translation: CASSQEGVRALNTEAFF.

This clonotype was seen repeatedly, ten times or more. The chain links TRBV5-4 to TRBJ1-1; 9 positions match TRBD1. The CDR3 consists of 16 residues. J lost 5 bases, V lost 3 bases, and 11 bases had no gene match. Per the germline V gene, CDR1 is SGHNT and CDR2 is YYREEE (reference sequence). Here the CDR3 reads CASSSTTPTGGTEAFF. As DNA, the CDR3 is TGTGCCAGCAGCTCCACGACCCCGACAGGGGGGACTGAAGCTTTCTTT.

This clonotype was detected a few times. V usage is TRBV7-9 and J usage is TRBJ2-7; 7 bases fit TRBD1. This CDR3 region has 13 residues. Looked up from germline, CDR1 is SEHNR and CDR2 is FQNEAQ (reference sequence). After removal of 4 bases from V and 1 base from J, the junction contained 1 base not matched to a gene. The CDR3 coding sequence is TGTGCCAGCAGCTACAGGGGTTCCTACGAGCAGTACTTC. Encoded protein: CASSYRGSYEQYF.

J is TRBJ1-2 and V is TRBV29-1; possibly TRBD1 for D (6 bases). This CDR3 contains 13 residues. Trimming shortened V by 0 bases and J by 4 bases, and 9 bases separated the two germline ends. Germline CDR1 and CDR2: SQVTM and ANQGSEA. CDR3 region: CSVEEGASYGYTF. The DNA of the CDR3 is TGCAGCGTTGAAGAGGGGGCTAGCTATGGCTACACCTTC.

The chain carries TRBV27 and TRBJ2-5; tentatively, D is TRBD1 (5 bases). This CDR3 has 14 amino acids. Germline-derived CDR1 and CDR2 are MNHEY and SMNVEV (reference sequence). V lost 5 bases to trimming and J lost 1 base, with 11 bases between them. CDR3 bases: TGTGCCAGCAGTGGAGACAGATTCCAAGAGACCCAGTACTTC. It is translated as CASSGDRFQETQYF.

V gene TRBV5-6 combines with J gene TRBJ2-1; 13 nucleotides line up with TRBD2. With V trimmed by 4 bases and J by 2 bases, 3 bases remained unmatched. Germline V gene sequence: CDR1 SGHDT, CDR2 YYEEEE. The CDR3 totals 16 residues. CDR3 sequence: CASSQTSGGAYNEQFF. DNA for the CDR3: TGTGCCAGCAGCCAAACTAGCGGGGGGGCCTACAATGAGCAGTTCTTC.

In nucleotides, the CDR3 is TGTGCCAGCAGCCCTGGGACAGGCGGGGCAGGCTACACCTTC. Translating gives CASSPGTGGAGYTF. The V and J genes are TRBV7-6 and TRBJ1-2, with 8 bases fitting TRBD1. Trimming removed 5 bases from V and 8 bases from J; junction bases left unmatched: 10. The length of the CDR3 is 14 residues. CDR1 and CDR2 from the germline V gene are SGHVS and FNYEAQ.